The 13 T cell receptor beta chains presented below share a single source sample, sequenced in a study of T cell responses to AZD1222 COVID-19 vaccine. Sequenced by immunoSEQ multiplex PCR; TCRdb stores in-frame clones only, minus some. Among about 180,000 clones listed, over 85% were seen once. The sequenced sample was peripheral blood, obtained 28 days after the second dose of the MenACWY control vaccine. All receptors come from an adult who received the MenACWY meningococcal vaccine as a control.

The V and J genes are TRBV3-1 (or the pseudogene TRBV3-2) and TRBJ1-2; D gene ambiguous. The V end lost 5 bases, the J end lost 4 bases, and 8 bases lay between the germline ends. Germline V gene sequence: CDR1 LGHDT, CDR2 YNNKEL (reference sequence). CDR3 length: 12 amino acids. CDR3 in amino acids: CASSGSIYGYTF. CDR3 coding DNA: TGTGCCAGCAGCGGCAGCATCTATGGCTACACCTTC.

The chain recombines TRBV3-1 (or the pseudogene TRBV3-2) with TRBJ2-3; 10 bases align to TRBD2. Looked up from germline, CDR1 is LGHDT and CDR2 is YNNKEL (reference sequence). This CDR3 is 16 amino acids long. The junction had 7 bases not matched to a gene; V was cut back by 0 bases and J by 7 bases. The CDR3 is CASSQEALAGLNTQYF. CDR3 DNA sequence: TGTGCCAGCAGCCAAGAAGCACTAGCGGGGCTTAATACGCAGTATTTT.

The chain has TRBV18 and TRBJ2-7, with TRBD1 identical over 8 bases. Germline CDR1 KGHSH, CDR2 LQKENI. The CDR3 is made up of 13 amino acids. V lost 6 bases, J lost 2 bases, and 3 bases stayed unmatched. The CDR3: CASSPTGAYEQYF. CDR3 in DNA: TGTGCCAGCTCCCCGACAGGGGCCTACGAGCAGTACTTC.

The rearrangement links TRBV12-1 to TRBJ1-2. TRBV12-1 is shown as a pseudogene. This CDR3 comprises 20 residues. CDR3: CASSFFCGPVLMLANYGYTF. As DNA, the CDR3 is TGTGCCAGCAGCTTTTTCTGTGGTCCAGTCTTAATGTTAGCTAACTATGGCTACACCTTC.

The chain couples TRBV2 to TRBJ1-5; tentative D call: TRBD1 (6 bases). This CDR3 is built from 15 residues. Trimming shortened V by 6 bases and J by 0 bases, and 12 bases separated the two germline ends. Per germline, CDR1 SNHLY and CDR2 FYNNEI. In DNA form, the CDR3 reads TGTGCCAGCAGAGGACAGAAGCATAGCAATCAGCCCCAGCATTTT. This translates into CASRGQKHSNQPQHF. The complete variable domain, with remaining parts taken from reference TRBV2 and TRBJ1-5, reads EPEVTQTPSHQVTQMGQEVILRCVPISNHLYFYWYRQILGQKVEFLVSFYNNEISEKSEIFDDQFSVERPDGSNFTLKIRSTKLEDSAMYFCASRGQKHSNQPQHFGDGTRLSIL.

The V call is TRBV5-1, the J call TRBJ2-5, with TRBD1 identical over 7 bases. CDR3 size: 14 residues. V shed 4 bases and J 3 bases; nucleotides not matched to a gene: 6. Per the germline V gene, CDR1 is SGHRS and CDR2 is YFSETQ. The CDR3 DNA sequence: TGCGCCAGCAGCCTCGGACAGGCGAAAGAGACCCAGTACTTC. Amino acids: CASSLGQAKETQYF.

The rearrangement links TRBV28 to TRBJ1-3; the D is unclear. The ends were cut back, 6 bases at V and 1 base at J, with 10 bases in the middle. The CDR3 runs 14 residues. Looked up from germline, CDR1 is MDHEN and CDR2 is SYDVKM. The DNA for the CDR3 is TGTGCCAGCAGACAAGGGAGATCTGGAAACACCATATATTTT. Translating it yields CASRQGRSGNTIYF.

This sequence joins TRBV5-3 and TRBJ2-7; 9 bases match TRBD1. TRBV5-3 is an ORF, with its function uncertain. V was pared by 0 bases and J by 2 bases, with 3 bases of the junction left unmatched. The length of the CDR3 is 15 residues. The CDR3 is CARSLGDRETYEQYF. The CDR3 DNA reads as TGTGCCAGAAGCTTGGGGGACAGGGAAACCTACGAGCAGTACTTC.

The chain links TRBV7-9 to TRBJ2-5, with 8 nucleotides matching TRBD2. V shed 4 bases and J 2 bases; nucleotides not matched to a gene: 9. CDR3 length: 16 amino acids. Germline loops: CDR1 SEHNR, CDR2 FQNEAQ (reference sequence). CDR3 in DNA: TGTGCCAGCAGCTCATTTACGGGGGGGATTCAAGAGACCCAGTACTTC. This sequence encodes CASSSFTGGIQETQYF.

V is TRBV5-1 and J is TRBJ1-1; unclear D gene. The CDR3 consists of 14 residues. CDR1 and CDR2 (germline): SGHRS, YFSETQ. Trimming took 4 bases from V and 1 from J, leaving 11 bases between them. This CDR3 reads CASSQMMTNTEAFF. Written as DNA, the CDR3 is TGCGCCAGCAGCCAAATGATGACGAACACTGAAGCTTTCTTT.

This clone was counted only a few times. V gene TRBV29-1 combines with J gene TRBJ2-6; possibly TRBD1 for D (6 bases). V shed 7 bases and J shed 4 bases, with 14 bases lying between them. CDR1 and CDR2 from the germline V gene are SQVTM and ANQGSEA. The CDR3 contains 14 residues. DNA for the CDR3: TGCAGCGCCACGAGGGGGTCAGGGGCCAACGTCCTGACTTTC. Its protein product is CSATRGSGANVLTF.

The chain is built from TRBV2 and TRBJ1-5; D is unclear. The germline V gene has CDR1 SNHLY and CDR2 FYNNEI. Trimming cost V 2 bases and J 0 bases, with 5 bases left between them. The CDR3 runs 14 residues. Written as DNA, the CDR3 is TGTGCCAGCAGTGAAACATATAGCAATCAGCCCCAGCATTTT. Translated, it gives CASSETYSNQPQHF.

This chain uses TRBV9 with TRBJ1-6; tentative D call: TRBD1 (5 bases). The V gene's germline CDR1 is SGDLS and CDR2 YYNGEE. V was cut by 4 bases and J by 9 bases, with 17 bases left in between. This CDR3 region has 15 residues. The CDR3 sequence is CASSHGTASGSPLHF. CDR3 nucleotides: TGTGCCAGCAGCCACGGGACGGCTTCTGGTTCACCCCTCCACTTT.